This T cell receptor (beta chain) stems from a study of T cell changes during pregnancy in multiple sclerosis. Assay: immunoSEQ multiplex PCR; the TCRdb copy retains only in-frame clones and omits some. The table lists approximately 24,000 clones, roughly nine tenths of them singletons, with under 10% in the top ten. Specimen: CD8+ T cells from peripheral blood mononuclear cells, collected in the third trimester of pregnancy. This TCR came from a female donor in good health, enrolled as a control in a pregnancy study.

The CDR3 is CASSLGTSVYEQYF. The CDR3 DNA follows: TGTGCCAGCAGCTTGGGGACTAGCGTCTACGAGCAGTACTTC. J is TRBJ2-7 and V is TRBV5-6; 9 positions match TRBD2. V lost 0 bases, J lost 3 bases, and 1 base stayed unmatched. Germline assignment: CDR1 SGHDT and CDR2 YYEEEE. The CDR3 sequence is 14 residues long.